The 5 T cell receptor beta chains reported below all come from one sample, sequenced in a study of cytomegalovirus exposure and HLA in healthy donors. It was with 60 Vbeta and 13 Jbeta primers that the PCR ran. Profiling relied on immunoSEQ multiplex PCR, and the TCRdb table lists in-frame clones only, not all of them. The table has around 200,000 clones, 70% to 80% seen once. Sequenced input: PBMCs. These receptors were taken from a girl aged 2 to 9 in good health and CMV-seronegative.

V and J are TRBV6-5 and TRBJ2-3; 8 nucleotides line up with TRBD1. The CDR3 totals 16 residues. Germline V gene sequence: CDR1 MNHEY, CDR2 SVGAGI. Trimming took 4 bases from V and 3 from J; bases not matched to a gene: 9. The CDR3 nucleotides are TGTGCCAGCAGTTCAACTACAGGGGGTAGGACAGATACGCAGTATTTT. Protein product: CASSSTTGGRTDTQYF.

This chain links TRBV18 with TRBJ1-1, with D maybe TRBD1 (6 bases). The V end was cut by 2 bases, the J end by 4 bases, with 17 bases between. The CDR3 runs 16 residues. Germline values: CDR1 KGHSH, CDR2 LQKENI. The CDR3 protein is CASSPSPTGWGTEAFF. In nucleotides, the CDR3 is TGTGCCAGCTCACCAAGTCCCACAGGGTGGGGCACTGAAGCTTTCTTT.

This chain connects TRBV2 to TRBJ2-7; no definite D call. This CDR3 spans 13 amino acids. V shed 5 bases and J shed 0 bases, with 8 bases lying between them. Looked up from germline, CDR1 is SNHLY and CDR2 is FYNNEI. CDR3 bases: TGTGCCAGCAGTTCTTTGAGCTCCTACGAGCAGTACTTC. It specifies CASSSLSSYEQYF.

The chain combines TRBV5-1 with TRBJ1-1; maybe TRBD1 (5 bases). The CDR3 spans 15 residues. V was cut by 2 bases and J by 4 bases, with 15 bases left in between. Germline V gene lookup returns CDR1 SGHRS and CDR2 YFSETQ. CDR3 region: CASSLSGGGPTEAFF. CDR3 DNA: TGCGCCAGCAGCTTAAGCGGGGGAGGGCCCACTGAAGCTTTCTTT.

The gene calls are TRBV2 and TRBJ2-7; possibly TRBD1 for D (6 bases). CDR1 and CDR2 from the germline V gene are SNHLY and FYNNEI. Trimming pared 7 bases from V and 0 bases from J, leaving 13 bases between. This CDR3 contains 14 residues. The CDR3 loop is CASTRDTVSYEQYF. The CDR3 DNA follows: TGTGCCAGCACCCGGGACACCGTCTCCTACGAGCAGTACTTC. The full variable domain, rest sourced from reference TRBV2 and TRBJ2-7, is EPEVTQTPSHQVTQMGQEVILRCVPISNHLYFYWYRQILGQKVEFLVSFYNNEISEKSEIFDDQFSVERPDGSNFTLKIRSTKLEDSAMYFCASTRDTVSYEQYFGPGTRLTVT.